This entry lists 22 T cell receptor beta chains sequenced from one sample in a study of T-cell reconstitution after alpha-beta-depleted transplantation in children. Using unique molecular identifiers, the investigators prepared the TCRbeta library. TCRdb reanalysed the PCR reads using MiXCR and keeps one entry per CDR3 protein. The data contain approximately 630,000 distinct CDR3 sequences, over 10% of them singletons. Sequenced material: PBMCs, taken before TCRalphabeta/CD19-depleted stem cell transplant. The receptors here all came from a girl aged 2-10 years with congenital amegakaryocytic thrombocytopenia, due to receive a stem cell transplant.

The chain uses TRBV11-1 and TRBJ2-1, with D possibly being TRBD1 (5 bases). The germline V gene has CDR1 SGHAT and CDR2 FQDESV (reference sequence). V was pared by 5 bases and J by 7 bases, with 18 bases between. The CDR3 spans 15 residues. CDR3 DNA sequence: TGTGCCAGCAGCCACAACTGGGCAGGGCTTAATGAGCAGTTCTTC. It yields the protein CASSHNWAGLNEQFF.

This clonotype was observed many times. The chain recombines TRBV5-1 with TRBJ2-7; 11 bases fit TRBD2. This CDR3 region has 16 residues. V was pared by 0 bases and J by 3 bases, with 5 bases of the junction left unmatched. Germline CDR1 SGHRS, CDR2 YFSETQ. The CDR3 region is CASSLASTSGNYEQYF. In nucleotides, the CDR3 is TGCGCCAGCAGCTTGGCCTCGACTAGCGGGAACTACGAGCAGTACTTC.

A few counts support this clonotype. The chain has TRBV16 and TRBJ2-7, with D tentatively TRBD2 (5 bases). The CDR3 covers 13 residues. Trimming stripped 0 bases from V and 7 bases from J, with 10 bases between. Germline V gives CDR1 KGHSY, CDR2 FQNENV. In DNA, the CDR3 is TGTGCCAGCAGCCAATCCCTAACTAGGGAGCAGTACTTC. Its translation: CASSQSLTREQYF.

The chain has TRBV19 and TRBJ2-3, with TRBD2 as a possible D gene (5 bases). The length of the CDR3 is 16 residues. The germline V gene encodes CDR1 LNHDA and CDR2 SQIVND (reference sequence). V lost 5 bases, J lost 0 bases, and 15 bases lay in between. The CDR3 protein is CASSGVRGRSTDTQYF. The CDR3 DNA reads TGTGCCAGTAGTGGGGTTCGGGGAAGAAGCACAGATACGCAGTATTTT.

Only a few counts were recorded for this clonotype. The chain joins TRBV5-1 to TRBJ2-1, with TRBD1 matching over 10 bases. V was clipped by 4 bases and J by 3 bases; unmatched bases: 4. CDR3 length: 15 residues. Looked up from germline, CDR1 is SGHRS and CDR2 is YFSETQ. CDR3 region: CASSRQGALYNEQFF. The CDR3 DNA is TGCGCCAGCAGCAGACAGGGGGCTCTCTACAATGAGCAGTTCTTC.

Of note for this clonotype: A clone one base away is much larger, so this may be a read error. No conserved phenylalanine or tryptophan is present at the end of the CDR3, so a read error is the likely explanation. V is TRBV20-1 and J is TRBJ1-5; a weak D match, TRBD1 (6 bases). The germline gives CDR1 DFQATT, CDR2 SNEGSKA (reference sequence). The length of the CDR3 is 13 residues. V was shortened by 6 bases and J by 5 bases, with 14 bases between the two germline ends. DNA of the CDR3: TGCAGTGCAGAAGAGGGGGGTGATCAGCCCCAGCATCTT. Translated, it gives CSAEEGGDQPQHL.

This clonotype was recorded many times. The rearrangement uses TRBV20-1 and TRBJ2-7, with D unclear. Trimming shortened V by 3 bases and J by 3 bases, and 12 bases separated the two germline ends. Per the germline V gene, CDR1 is DFQATT and CDR2 is SNEGSKA (reference sequence). The CDR3 runs to 13 residues. CDR3 protein: CSASPSLLYEQYF. CDR3 nucleotide sequence: TGCAGTGCTAGTCCTTCCCTACTCTACGAGCAGTACTTC.

This clonotype was detected ten times or more. This chain's CDR3 is CSARDQREGQETQYF. The CDR3 DNA sequence: TGCAGTGCTAGAGATCAGCGCGAGGGCCAAGAGACCCAGTACTTC. This chain uses TRBV20-1 with TRBJ2-5, with D tentatively TRBD2 (5 bases). Germline V gene sequence: CDR1 DFQATT, CDR2 SNEGSKA (reference sequence). V dropped 0 bases and J dropped 1 base, with 12 bases sitting between them. The CDR3 has 15 residues.

CDR3 DNA sequence: TGTGCCAGCAGCCTAGGCGTTTCACCCCTCCACTTT. It translates to CASSLGVSPLHF. This chain connects TRBV12-3 or TRBV12-4 to TRBJ1-6; D not resolved. The CDR3 contains 12 residues. Trimming took off 6 bases at V and 9 bases at J, with 9 bases between the two ends.

This clonotype was observed many times. The chain uses TRBV20-1 and TRBJ2-1; possibly TRBD2 for D (5 bases). Germline V gives CDR1 DFQATT, CDR2 SNEGSKA (reference sequence). This CDR3 comprises 12 residues. Trimming left V 7 bases short and J 4 bases short, with 11 bases between. The CDR3 nucleotides are TGCAGTGGACGGGGTTCTTACAATGAGCAGTTCTTC. Its translation: CSGRGSYNEQFF.

This clonotype showed up many times. The chain couples TRBV24-1 to TRBJ2-3, with D possibly TRBD2 on 6 matching bases. V was trimmed by 1 base and J by 1 base, leaving 8 bases between them. Germline V gene lookup returns CDR1 KGHDR and CDR2 SFDVKD. The CDR3 has 15 residues. The CDR3 DNA follows: TGTGCCACCAGTGATTTCACGGGGGGCACAGATACGCAGTATTTT. Translated, it gives CATSDFTGGTDTQYF.

This clonotype has more than one count but fewer than ten. This chain connects TRBV3-1 to TRBJ2-3; TRBD2 matches at 13 bases. The CDR3 runs to 16 residues. With V trimmed by 3 bases and J by 1 base, 1 base remained unmatched. Germline V CDR1 and CDR2: LGHDT, YNNKEL (reference sequence). The CDR3: CASSHGLAGGTDTQYF. The CDR3 DNA follows: TGTGCCAGCAGCCACGGACTAGCGGGAGGCACAGATACGCAGTATTTT.

This clonotype has at least ten counts. The chain combines TRBV5-1 with TRBJ2-4, with 9 bases lining up with TRBD2. The J segment lost 5 bases and the V segment lost 1 base, leaving 1 base of the junction unmatched. Germline V lookup: CDR1 SGHRS, CDR2 YFSETQ. This CDR3 contains 14 residues. CDR3: CASSLLAGENIQYF. In DNA form, the CDR3 reads TGCGCCAGCAGCTTGTTAGCGGGAGAAAACATTCAGTACTTC. The variable domain in full, completed from reference TRBV5-1 and TRBJ2-4, reads KAGVTQTPRYLIKTRGQQVTLSCSPISGHRSVSWYQQTPGQGLQFLFEYFSETQRNKGNFPGRFSGRQFSNSRSEMNVSTLELGDSALYLCASSLLAGENIQYFGAGTRLSVL.

The genes are TRBV6-5 and TRBJ1-5, with TRBD1 as a possible D gene (5 bases). The germline V gene has CDR1 MNHEY and CDR2 SVGAGI. The CDR3 length is 15 residues. V lost 2 bases to trimming and J lost 2 bases, with 10 bases between them. CDR3 coding DNA: TGTGCCAGCAGTTACAACGGGGCGGGCAATCAGCCCCAGCATTTT. This sequence encodes CASSYNGAGNQPQHF.

J is TRBJ1-4 and V is TRBV7-2; tentatively, D is TRBD1 (6 bases). The CDR3 has 16 residues. Trimming removed 3 bases from V and 8 bases from J, with 19 bases in between. Looked up from germline, CDR1 is SGHTA and CDR2 is FQGNSA. This CDR3 reads CASSFYPGQKVEKLFF. CDR3 DNA sequence: TGTGCCAGCAGCTTTTATCCCGGACAGAAAGTAGAAAAACTGTTTTTT.

The chain is built from TRBV19 and TRBJ2-4; D is possibly TRBD1 (6 bases). Trimming removed 1 base from V and 4 bases from J, with 11 bases in between. Germline loops: CDR1 LNHDA, CDR2 SQIVND (reference sequence). The CDR3 runs to 15 residues. The chain's CDR3 is CASSIGGQQKNIQYF. CDR3 coding DNA: TGTGCCAGTAGTATAGGAGGACAGCAGAAAAACATTCAGTACTTC.

The rearrangement links TRBV12-3 or TRBV12-4 to TRBJ2-4, with TRBD1 as a possible D gene (5 bases). The CDR3 runs to 15 residues. The V end lost 6 bases, the J end lost 0 bases, and 12 bases lay between the germline ends. The CDR3 DNA follows: TGTGCCAGCAGGATAGGGGCACTAGCCAAAAACATTCAGTACTTC. This encodes CASRIGALAKNIQYF.

The chain joins TRBV7-9 to TRBJ2-7; 8 bases match TRBD2. Germline trimming cut 1 base from V and 6 bases from J; bases unmatched to any gene: 14. Germline CDR1 and CDR2: SEHNR and FQNEAQ (reference sequence). There are 17 residues in the CDR3. The CDR3 loop is CASSLGVREAGGGEQYF. The CDR3 DNA reads as TGTGCCAGCAGCTTAGGGGTGCGGGAGGCCGGTGGGGGCGAGCAGTACTTC.

The CDR3 here is CASSWGGSSSYNEQFF. The DNA of the CDR3 is TGTGCCAGCAGCTGGGGCGGTTCGAGCTCCTACAATGAGCAGTTCTTC. V and J are TRBV2 and TRBJ2-1; tentative D call: TRBD1 (5 bases). Trimming left V 6 bases short and J 0 bases short, with 15 bases between. The CDR3 contains 16 residues. The V gene's germline CDR1 is SNHLY and CDR2 FYNNEI.

This clonotype was observed a few times. The chain is built from TRBV19 and TRBJ2-2; 9 bases agree with TRBD1. The germline CDR1 and CDR2 sequences are LNHDA and SQIVND (reference sequence). With V trimmed by 5 bases and J by 1 base, 5 bases remained unmatched. The CDR3 sequence is 16 residues long. The CDR3 DNA reads TGTGCCAGTAGTCCCAGGGACAGGGAGAACACCGGGGAGCTGTTTTTT. Translation gives CASSPRDRENTGELFF.

This clonotype was seen only a few times. The chain is built from TRBV5-1 and TRBJ2-2; tentatively, D is TRBD2 (5 bases). The V end was cut by 7 bases, the J end by 4 bases, with 11 bases between. The CDR3 extends over 13 amino acids. The V gene's germline CDR1 is SGHRS and CDR2 YFSETQ. The CDR3 nucleotides are TGCGCCAGCGGACTCAGTAGCACCGGGGAGCTGTTTTTT. It yields the protein CASGLSSTGELFF.

The table lists this clonotype with many counts. The chain recombines TRBV5-1 with TRBJ2-7, with unresolved D. Per the germline V gene, CDR1 is SGHRS and CDR2 is YFSETQ. This CDR3 is 12 amino acids long. The V end was cut by 0 bases, the J end by 6 bases, with 7 bases between. CDR3 nucleotides: TGCGCCAGCAGCTTGGGTAACGGCGAGCAGTACTTC. Translated, it gives CASSLGNGEQYF. Together with reference TRBV5-1 and TRBJ2-7, the CDR3 gives the full variable domain: KAGVTQTPRYLIKTRGQQVTLSCSPISGHRSVSWYQQTPGQGLQFLFEYFSETQRNKGNFPGRFSGRQFSNSRSEMNVSTLELGDSALYLCASSLGNGEQYFGPGTRLTVT.